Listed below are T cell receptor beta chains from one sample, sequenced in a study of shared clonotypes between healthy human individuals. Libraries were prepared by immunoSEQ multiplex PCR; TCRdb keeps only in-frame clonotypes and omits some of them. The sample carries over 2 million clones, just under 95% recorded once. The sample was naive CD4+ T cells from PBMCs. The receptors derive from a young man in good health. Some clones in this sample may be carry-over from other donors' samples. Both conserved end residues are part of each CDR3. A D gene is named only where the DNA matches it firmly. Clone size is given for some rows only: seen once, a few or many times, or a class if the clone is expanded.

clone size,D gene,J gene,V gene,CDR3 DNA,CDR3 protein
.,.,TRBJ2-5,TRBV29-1,TGCAGCGCCACACCAATCGGAAGGGGGGGACTGGGAGAGACCCAGTACTTC,CSATPIGRGGLGETQYF
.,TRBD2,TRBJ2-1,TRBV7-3,TGTGCCAGCAGCTATCGGACTAGCGGTCTTTTGGATGAGCAGTTCTTC,CASSYRTSGLLDEQFF
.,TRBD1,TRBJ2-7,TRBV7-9,TGTGCCAGCAGCTTAGGAGCAGGGACAGGGGGGGTCGAGCAGTACTTC,CASSLGAGTGGVEQYF
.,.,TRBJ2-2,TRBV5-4,TGTGCCAGCAGCCTAGACAGGTTGAACACCGGGGAGCTGTTTTTT,CASSLDRLNTGELFF
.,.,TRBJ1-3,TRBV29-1,TGCAGCGTTGCAGTTAACTCTGGAAACACCATATATTTT,CSVAVNSGNTIYF
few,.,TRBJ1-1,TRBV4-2,TGTGCCAGCAGCCGCCAAGGGTCGGTGACTGAAGCTTTCTTT,CASSRQGSVTEAFF
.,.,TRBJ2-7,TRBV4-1,TGCGCCAGCAGCCAAGAGGGGCGGAAGGGGGCCTACGAGCAGTACTTC,CASSQEGRKGAYEQYF
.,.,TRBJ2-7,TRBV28,TGTGCCAGCAGCTCCAGAACGCTCGACGAGCAGTACTTC,CASSSRTLDEQYF
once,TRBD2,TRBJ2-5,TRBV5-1,TGCGCCAGCAGCCTACTATCACTAGCGGGAGAGGGATGGGAGACCCAGTACTTC,CASSLLSLAGEGWETQYF
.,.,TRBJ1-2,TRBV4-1,TGCGCCAGCAGCCAAGATGGTCCAGGGTTCTATGGCTACACCTTC,CASSQDGPGFYGYTF
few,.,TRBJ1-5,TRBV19,TGTGCCAGTAGTATAGGAGGTTACAATCAGCCCCAGCATTTT,CASSIGGYNQPQHF
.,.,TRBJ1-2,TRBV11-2,TGTGCCAGCAGTATTTCCGACGGCTATGGCTACACCTTC,CASSISDGYGYTF
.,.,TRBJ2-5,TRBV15,TGTGCCACCAGCAGAGGAAGGGGTCTGGCGGAGACCCAGTACTTC,CATSRGRGLAETQYF
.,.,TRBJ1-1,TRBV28,TGTGCCAGCAAGAGGGGGGAGAACACTGAAGCTTTCTTT,CASKRGENTEAFF
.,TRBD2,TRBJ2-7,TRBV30,TGTGCCTGGAGTCCATCGGGGGGGTCCTACGAGCAGTACTTC,CAWSPSGGSYEQYF
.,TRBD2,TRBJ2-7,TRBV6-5,TGTGCCAGCAGTTACTCGGAAGCGGGAGATAGCGAGCAGTACTTC,CASSYSEAGDSEQYF
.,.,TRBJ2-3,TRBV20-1,TGCAGTGCTAGGACTGGTGATACGCAGTATTTT,CSARTGDTQYF
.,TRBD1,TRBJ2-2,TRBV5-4,TGTGCCAGCAGCTTGGGGGGACTGGCAGGGACAGGCGGGGAGCTGTTTTTT,CASSLGGLAGTGGELFF
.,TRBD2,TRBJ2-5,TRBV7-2,TGTGCCAGCGCTGGGGGACTACAAGAGACCCAGTACTTC,CASAGGLQETQYF
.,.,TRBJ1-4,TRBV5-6,TGTGCCAGCAGCCTGGAGGGGACGGCCGATACAACTAATGAAAAACTGTTTTTT,CASSLEGTADTTNEKLFF
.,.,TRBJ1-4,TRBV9,TGTGCCAGCATAGGGCCCGACGCAACTAATGAAAAACTGTTTTTT,CASIGPDATNEKLFF
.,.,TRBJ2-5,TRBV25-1,TGTGCCAGCAGTGAACAGGGCCAAGAGACCCAGTACTTC,CASSEQGQETQYF
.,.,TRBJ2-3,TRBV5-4,TGTGCCAGCAGCGCCCCAAGCACAGATACGCAGTATTTT,CASSAPSTDTQYF
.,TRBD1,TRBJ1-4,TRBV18,TGTGCCAGCTCCGAAGCCGACTGGACAGGGGGCGCGGGAAAACTGTTTTTT,CASSEADWTGGAGKLFF
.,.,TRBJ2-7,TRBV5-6,TGTGCCAGCAGCCAGAGGGGACCTCTCTCCTACGAGCAGTACTTC,CASSQRGPLSYEQYF
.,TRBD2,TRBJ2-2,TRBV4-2,TGTGCCAGCAGCCGATCGGGACTAGCGGGAGGGTCGGGCACCGGGGAGCTGTTTTTT,CASSRSGLAGGSGTGELFF
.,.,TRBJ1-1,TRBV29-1,TGCAGCGTGAGGGGGGGCGGAAATGAAGCTTTCTTT,CSVRGGGNEAFF
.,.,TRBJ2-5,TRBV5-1,TGCGCCAGCAGCTTGGCGCGTCAGCAAGAGACCCAGTACTTC,CASSLARQQETQYF
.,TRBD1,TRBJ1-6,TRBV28,TGTGCCAGCTCCGGGACAGCGGTCTCACCCCTCCACTTT,CASSGTAVSPLHF
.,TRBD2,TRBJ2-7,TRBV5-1,TGCGCCAGCAGCTTGGTTTCTAGCGGGAGCTACGAGCAGTACTTC,CASSLVSSGSYEQYF
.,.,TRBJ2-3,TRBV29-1,TGCAGCGTTCTCCCAGGGAGCACAGATACGCAGTATTTT,CSVLPGSTDTQYF
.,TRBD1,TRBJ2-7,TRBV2,TGTGCCAGCAGTTTAGGACAGGGGGTCTACGAGCAGTACTTC,CASSLGQGVYEQYF
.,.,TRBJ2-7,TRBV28,TGTGTCTCCTCTACTAGTTCCCCTTACGAGCAGTACTTC,CVSSTSSPYEQYF
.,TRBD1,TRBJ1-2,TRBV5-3,TGTGCCAGAAGCCCCCGGGACAGGGATTATGGCTACACCTTC,CARSPRDRDYGYTF
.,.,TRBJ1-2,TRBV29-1,TGCAGCGTTGAAGCCTCCGGCTACACCTTC,CSVEASGYTF
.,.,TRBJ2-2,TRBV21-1,TGTGCCAGCAGCGAAAGGGAACGGGGTTTCACCGGGGAGCTGTTTTTT,CASSERERGFTGELFF
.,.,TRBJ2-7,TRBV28,TGTGCCAGCAGCCCCGGAGCGCCACCCTGCGAGCAGTACTTC,CASSPGAPPCEQYF
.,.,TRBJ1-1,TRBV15,TGTGCCACCAGCAGAGGAGGGATTTTGAGCACTGAAGCTTTCTTT,CATSRGGILSTEAFF
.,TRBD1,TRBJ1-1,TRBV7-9,TGTGCCAGCAACCGGGGACAGGTGGACACTGAAGCTTTCTTT,CASNRGQVDTEAFF
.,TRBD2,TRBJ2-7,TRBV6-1,TGTGCCAGCAGGTTTATAGCGGGAGGATCCTACGAGCAGTACTTC,CASRFIAGGSYEQYF
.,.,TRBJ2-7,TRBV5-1,TGCGCCAGCAGCACCTCCTACGAGCAGTACTTC,CASSTSYEQYF
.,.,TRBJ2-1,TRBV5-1,TGCGCCAGCAGCCGGGACTTACGCTCCTACAATGAGCAGTTCTTC,CASSRDLRSYNEQFF
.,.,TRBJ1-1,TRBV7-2,TGTGCCAGCAGCTTAGCGGAAGCTTTCTTT,CASSLAEAFF
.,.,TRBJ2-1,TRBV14,TGTGCCAGCAGCCAAGGTGCGGGAACTCGGCATGAGCAGTTCTTC,CASSQGAGTRHEQFF
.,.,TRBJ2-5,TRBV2,TGTGCCATTAGGTTTCAGCTAGCGAGGATGGGCCAAGAGACCCAGTACTTC,CAIRFQLARMGQETQYF
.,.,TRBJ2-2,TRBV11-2,TGTGCCAGCAGACTTAGGGTGCTGGGGGAGCTGTTTTTT,CASRLRVLGELFF
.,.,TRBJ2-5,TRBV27,TGTGCCAGCAGTTTTGGACAAGAGGAGACCCAGTACTTC,CASSFGQEETQYF
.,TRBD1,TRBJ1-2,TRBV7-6,TGTGCCAGCAGCACCCCAACCCCGGGACAGGGCATCTATGGCTACACCTTC,CASSTPTPGQGIYGYTF
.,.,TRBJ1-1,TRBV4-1,TGCGCCAGCAGCCAGCTTAATGGGGGCATCGCTGAAGCTTTCTTT,CASSQLNGGIAEAFF